Shown below are 13 T cell receptor beta chains from a single sample sequenced in a study of T-cell memory formation after mild COVID-19. Each CDR3 protein is one row after TCRdb ran MiXCR on the 5' RACE reads. The sample consists of about 270,000 distinct CDR3 sequences, around 15% of them appearing once. Sequenced input: PBMCs or a T cell subset sorted from them (not recorded which). All receptors come from a man between 18 and 29 years old who had mild COVID-19 (a few samples of this study predate the infection). Cell type and time point are not known.

The CDR3 loop is CASSSRTSGGQYNEQFF. The CDR3 nucleotides read TGTGCCAGCAGCTCAAGGACTAGCGGGGGGCAGTACAATGAGCAGTTCTTC. The chain carries TRBV11-2 and TRBJ2-1, with TRBD2 identical over 14 bases. The germline gives CDR1 SGHAT, CDR2 FQNNGV. The trim removed 4 bases at V and 4 bases at J, leaving 6 bases unmatched. This CDR3 has 17 residues.

A few counts support this clonotype. Written as DNA, the CDR3 is TGCAGTGCTAGAGATCTGGGTTTTAGCAATCAGCCCCAGCATTTT. Protein product: CSARDLGFSNQPQHF. The chain joins TRBV20-1 to TRBJ1-5, with D unclear. In germline, CDR1 is DFQATT, CDR2 SNEGSKA (reference sequence). The ends were cut back, 0 bases at V and 0 bases at J, with 9 bases in the middle. The CDR3 has 15 amino acids.

This chain connects TRBV24-1 to TRBJ2-5; D might be TRBD1 (7 bases). CDR3 size: 15 residues. V lost 4 bases, J lost 4 bases, and 15 bases lay in between. Germline V lookup: CDR1 KGHDR, CDR2 SFDVKD. The CDR3 DNA follows: TGTGCCACCAGTGACCCCCGACAGGGAGGAGAGACCCAGTACTTC. This codes for CATSDPRQGGETQYF.

The genes are TRBV7-9 and TRBJ2-1, with 9 bases lining up with TRBD2. The CDR3 is 13 residues long. CDR1 and CDR2 from the germline V gene are SEHNR and FQNEAQ (reference sequence). The trim removed 10 bases at V and 4 bases at J, leaving 5 bases unmatched. CDR3 sequence: CATLAGSYNEQFF. CDR3 sequence (DNA): TGTGCCACGCTAGCGGGGTCATACAATGAGCAGTTCTTC.

The rearrangement joins TRBV7-2 to TRBJ1-1; D gene ambiguous. CDR1 is SGHTA, CDR2 FQGNSA, per germline. The V end was cut by 4 bases, the J end by 6 bases, with 21 bases between. The length of the CDR3 is 16 residues. CDR3 sequence reads: CASSWESGLPRPEAFF. The CDR3 bases are TGTGCCAGCAGCTGGGAATCGGGCCTCCCTCGTCCTGAAGCTTTCTTT.

The table lists this clonotype with a count of one. CDR3 amino acids: CASNLDQANTEAFF. The CDR3 DNA reads TGTGCCAGCAACTTAGATCAGGCTAACACTGAAGCTTTCTTT. This chain uses TRBV5-5 with TRBJ1-1; unclear D gene. The CDR3 runs to 14 residues. Germline V lookup: CDR1 SGHKS, CDR2 YYEKEE (reference sequence). With 6 bases removed from V and 2 bases from J, the gap between germline ends came to 14 bases.

The gene calls are TRBV7-9 and TRBJ1-3; tentative D call: TRBD1 (5 bases). The germline V and J ends were trimmed by 2 bases and 0 bases, with 8 bases remaining between them. Looked up from germline, CDR1 is SEHNR and CDR2 is FQNEAQ (reference sequence). The CDR3 loop spans 15 amino acids. This CDR3 reads CASSLKGLSGNTIYF. CDR3 sequence (DNA): TGTGCCAGCAGCTTAAAGGGGCTCTCTGGAAACACCATATATTTT. Combining the CDR3 with reference TRBV7-9 and TRBJ1-3 gives the whole variable domain DTGVSQNPRHKITKRGQNVTFRCDPISEHNRLYWYRQTLGQGPEFLTYFQNEAQLEKSRLLSDRFSAERPKGSFSTLEIQRTEQGDSAMYLCASSLKGLSGNTIYFGEGSWLTVV.

This clonotype was observed a single time. The V gene is TRBV7-2, the J gene TRBJ2-1; D is uncertain. The V end lost 1 base, the J end lost 5 bases, and 12 bases lay between the germline ends. This CDR3 is built from 15 residues. CDR1 SGHTA and CDR2 FQGNSA come from the germline V gene. The CDR3 DNA is TGTGCCAGCAGCTTAGTTGGCGGAAACGACAATGAGCAGTTCTTC. Its translation is CASSLVGGNDNEQFF.

The rearrangement links TRBV27 to TRBJ1-5, with D possibly matching TRBD1 (5 bases). CDR1 and CDR2 from the germline V gene are MNHEY and SMNVEV (reference sequence). V lost 6 bases and J lost 2, with 14 bases in between. The CDR3 length is 15 residues. The CDR3 coding sequence is TGTGCCAGCAGAGATCAGGGCGCAGGCAATCAGCCCCAGCATTTT. Protein sequence: CASRDQGAGNQPQHF.

In its sample, this clonotype was seen once. The chain carries TRBV29-1 and TRBJ2-2, with 12 bases aligning to TRBD2. In germline, CDR1 is SQVTM, CDR2 ANQGSEA. The CDR3 extends over 19 amino acids. After removal of 0 bases from V and 3 bases from J, the junction contained 11 bases not matched to a gene. The CDR3 protein is CSVEDFSSGGGPDTGELFF. CDR3 nucleotides: TGCAGCGTTGAAGATTTCTCTAGCGGGGGGGGCCCAGACACCGGGGAGCTGTTTTTT.

This clonotype was seen only a few times. This rearrangement joins TRBV7-9 to TRBJ2-2; no definite D call. V gave up 0 bases and J gave up 4 bases, with 9 bases separating them. From germline, CDR1 is SEHNR and CDR2 FQNEAQ (reference sequence). The CDR3 is 15 residues long. The CDR3 region is CASSLARFGTGELFF. In DNA, the CDR3 is TGTGCCAGCAGCTTAGCGAGATTCGGCACCGGGGAGCTGTTTTTT.

V and J are TRBV6-5 and TRBJ1-1, with D perhaps matching TRBD1 (6 bases). Per the germline V gene, CDR1 is MNHEY and CDR2 is SVGAGI. The length of the CDR3 is 13 residues. V was shortened by 8 bases and J by 1 base, with 11 bases between the two germline ends. CDR3 sequence: CASVRTANTEAFF. CDR3 nucleotides: TGTGCCAGCGTCAGGACAGCGAACACTGAAGCTTTCTTT.

The gene calls are TRBV28 and TRBJ2-5; possibly TRBD2 for D (6 bases). The CDR3 contains 14 residues. With 4 bases removed from V and 5 bases from J, the gap between germline ends came to 14 bases. Germline CDR1 is MDHEN and CDR2 is SYDVKM. In DNA form, the CDR3 reads TGTGCCAGCAGTTACATCAGGGAGGTTGAGACCCAGTACTTC. Protein product: CASSYIREVETQYF.